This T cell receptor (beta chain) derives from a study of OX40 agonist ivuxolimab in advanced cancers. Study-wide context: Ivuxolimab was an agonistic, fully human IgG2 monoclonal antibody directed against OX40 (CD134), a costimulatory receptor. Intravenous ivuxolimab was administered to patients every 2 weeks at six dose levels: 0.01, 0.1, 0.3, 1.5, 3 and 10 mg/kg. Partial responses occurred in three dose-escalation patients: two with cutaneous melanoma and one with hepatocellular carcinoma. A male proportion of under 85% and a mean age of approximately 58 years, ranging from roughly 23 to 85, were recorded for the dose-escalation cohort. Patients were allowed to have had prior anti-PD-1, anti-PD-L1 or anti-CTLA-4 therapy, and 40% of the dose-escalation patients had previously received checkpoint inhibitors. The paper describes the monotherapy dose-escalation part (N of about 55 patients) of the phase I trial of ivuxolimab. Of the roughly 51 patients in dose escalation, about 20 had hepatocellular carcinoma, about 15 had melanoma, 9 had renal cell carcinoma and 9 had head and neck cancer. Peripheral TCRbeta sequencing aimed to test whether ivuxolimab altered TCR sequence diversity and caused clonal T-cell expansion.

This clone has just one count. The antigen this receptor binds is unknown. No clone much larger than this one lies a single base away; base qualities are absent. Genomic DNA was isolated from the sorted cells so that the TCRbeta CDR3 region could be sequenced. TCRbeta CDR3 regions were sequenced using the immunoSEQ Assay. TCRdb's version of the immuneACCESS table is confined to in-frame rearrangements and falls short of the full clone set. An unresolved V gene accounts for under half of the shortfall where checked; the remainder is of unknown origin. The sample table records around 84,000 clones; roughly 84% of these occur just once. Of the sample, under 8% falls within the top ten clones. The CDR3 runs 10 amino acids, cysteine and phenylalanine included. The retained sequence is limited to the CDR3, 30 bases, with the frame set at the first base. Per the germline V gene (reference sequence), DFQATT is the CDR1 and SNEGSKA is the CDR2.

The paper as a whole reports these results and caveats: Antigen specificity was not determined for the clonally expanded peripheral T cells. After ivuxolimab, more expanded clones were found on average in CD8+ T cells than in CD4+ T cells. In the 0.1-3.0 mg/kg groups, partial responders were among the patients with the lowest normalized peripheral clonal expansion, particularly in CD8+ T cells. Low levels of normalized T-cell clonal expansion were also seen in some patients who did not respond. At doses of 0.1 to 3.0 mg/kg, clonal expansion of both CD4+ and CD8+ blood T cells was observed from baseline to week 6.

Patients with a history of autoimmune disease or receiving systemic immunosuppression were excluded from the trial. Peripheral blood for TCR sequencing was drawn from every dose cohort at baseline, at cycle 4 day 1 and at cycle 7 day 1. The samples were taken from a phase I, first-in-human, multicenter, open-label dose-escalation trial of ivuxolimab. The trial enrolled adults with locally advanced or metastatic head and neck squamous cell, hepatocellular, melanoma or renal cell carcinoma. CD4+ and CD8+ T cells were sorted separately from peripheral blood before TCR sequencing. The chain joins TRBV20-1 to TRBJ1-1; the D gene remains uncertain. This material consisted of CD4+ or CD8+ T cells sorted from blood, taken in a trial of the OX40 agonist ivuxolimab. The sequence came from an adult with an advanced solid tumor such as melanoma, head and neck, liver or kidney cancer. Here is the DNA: TGCCCTAAGATGAACACTGAAGCTTTCTTT. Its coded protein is CPKMNTEAFF.